This T cell receptor beta chain came from a study of blood T cells in healthy people across ages (dated by TCRdb to about 2015). The study in broad terms: In model experiments, template switching captured about one uniquely barcoded TCR beta cDNA molecule for every two T cells. Using deep sequencing normalized with unique cDNA molecular identifiers, the study measured how TCR beta repertoire diversity changes with age. The donors were divided into four age groups: young (average 16 years), middle-aged (roughly 40), aged (approximately 59) and long-lived (roughly 86). To avoid experimental bias, donors of different ages were randomly spread across the sequencing lanes. Using the same blood draw, the study looked at two additional independent replicas of 1 million unique cDNA reads for two donors, one aged 18 to 30 and the other aged 80 or older. Study-level results and caveats: As age increased, observed TCR beta diversity per million T cells dropped in a roughly linear way, and a significant reduction was already evident by age roughly 40. The percentage of naive T cells measured by flow cytometry correlated strongly with observed TCR beta diversity. Conclusive comparison of naive and antigen-experienced compartments was prevented by the profiling of bulk unsorted PBMCs. Compared with the aged group, the long-lived group had more naive CD4+ T cells, fewer expanded clones and increased TCR diversity, a pattern suggesting age selection. Total diversity estimates from one million sequenced T cells were considered lower bounds and underestimates. The CMV infection status of donors was not known, potentially confounding age-related changes in expanded clonotypes.

Libraries were prepared through 5' RACE. Sequencing took place on an Illumina HiSeq 2500. A second roughly 7 to 11 cycle PCR used a sample-barcoded 5' primer and a J-beta primer mix. Each TCR beta cDNA molecule received a unique molecular identifier from a template-switch 5' adaptor carrying 12 random nucleotides. Each sample yielded at least 2.5 million CDR3-containing paired-end reads. The Mint cDNA synthesis kit, primed by a TRBC-specific oligonucleotide, was used to synthesize first-strand cDNA from all RNA. Following uracil-DNA glycosylase treatment, a first 18-cycle PCR with universal primers M1SS and BC2_uni_R was performed on all cDNA. The authors' pipeline ran thus. For normalization, 1 million high-quality reads were randomly selected from each sample, with every read carrying a distinct molecular identifier. Instead of being binned into consensus sequences, reads that shared molecular identifiers were thrown out. CDR3 identification, clonotype clustering and error correction used MiTCR with a Q25 quality threshold and the strictest error-elimination algorithm. Lower-bound total TCR beta diversity was estimated with a nonparametric unseen species model using Euler transformation. TCRdb handled the public reads itself, with Q25 trimming in fastp and clone calling in MiXCR, and kept productive beta chains. Each entry is one CDR3 protein sequence, shown with its most common DNA and genes. The V and J calls follow TCRdb's processing rather than the paper's. In this sample the table shows 1.5 million to 2 million distinct CDR3 sequences, 28% of which occur a single time. Jointly, the top ten make up 7.7% of the sample.

Systemically healthy Caucasian individuals from Russia, some 40 in total and aged about 6 to 95 years, were included as donors. Roughly 9.5 milliliters of peripheral blood were drawn from each donor into EDTA-treated Vacutainer tubes. PBMCs were isolated by Ficoll-Paque density-gradient centrifugation, with at least 7 million obtained per sample. Trizol reagent was used to extract total RNA from PBMCs, with at least 6 micrograms per sample. Naive CD45RAhigh/CD27high T cell percentages were measured by flow cytometry on a PBMC aliquot from every donor. This clonotype has a single count. This receptor's antigen is unknown. Base qualities are not at hand, and no much larger clone is one base apart. Evidence from one read is weak. The germline V gene specifies SGHAT as CDR1 and FQNNGV as CDR2. For this chain, trimming is 1 base at the V end and 0 bases at the J end, and the number of junction bases without a gene match is 4. The CDR3 runs 18 amino acids, cysteine and phenylalanine included. Just the 54-base CDR3 DNA is kept, in frame starting at base 1.

The chain links TRBV11-2 with TRBJ2-2; TRBD2 aligns with 11 central bases. This TCR was recovered from a woman aged 30 to 39 in good health. Source material: blood. The DNA is as follows: TGTGCCAGCAGCTTAGGTCTACTAGCGGGGGCGAACACCGGGGAGCTGTTTTTT. Its translation is CASSLGLLAGANTGELFF.